This TCR beta chain was found in a study of B cell selection in AIRE deficiency. Study-wide results and limits: Only about 9.3% of around 3,900 shared Treg sequences were patient-specific; 31.6% healthy-specific.

Assay used: immunoSEQ multiplex PCR; TCRdb lists only in-frame clones, some missing. The profile covers some 14,000 clones, with about 92% appearing a single time and more than 1% taken by the ten largest. Trimming shortened V by 5 bases and J by 1 base, and 12 bases separated the two germline ends. The CDR3 has 15 amino acids. Germline V gives CDR1 LNHNV, CDR2 YYDKDF (reference sequence). Regulatory T cells were sorted as CD4+CD25hiCD127low/negative. This clone has only one observation. Its antigen is undetermined. The clonotype originates from a human donor with AIRE deficiency. The J gene is TRBJ2-1, the V gene TRBV15; D ambiguous. The material sequenced was Tregs sorted from PBMCs. DNA of the CDR3: TGTGCCACCAGCTCATCAGGTTTATCCTACAATGAGCAGTTCTTC. Protein sequence: CATSSSGLSYNEQFF.